The entry that follows covers one TCR beta chain sequence. In the authors' workflow: Estimation of nucleated cell counts was performed using reference gene primer amplification. The assay was immunoSEQ multiplex PCR, and TCRdb's table has in-frame clones only and misses some. V and J calls and clone size follow that table, whereas D and trimming were derived from the DNA. This sample has 250,000 or so clones; approximately 86% occur once, and the top ten carry roughly 5%. The record originates from a study of blood T cell repertoires in COVID-19. Study-wide context: The United States, Italy and Spain supplied acute and convalescent COVID-19 samples.

In germline, CDR1 is MNHEY, CDR2 SVGAGI. Trimming took 8 bases from V and 3 from J; bases not matched to a gene: 9. The CDR3 length is 14 residues. The material sequenced was peripheral blood. The source of this sequence is a human donor in a cohort sampled during active COVID-19. The chain carries TRBV6-5 and TRBJ1-1, with 7 bases matching TRBD1. In DNA form, the CDR3 reads TGTGCCAGCCAACGCACAGGGGTTGACACTGAAGCTTTCTTT. It codes for CASQRTGVDTEAFF.